This passage covers 26 T cell receptor beta chains from one sample sequenced in a study of cytomegalovirus exposure and HLA in healthy donors. The PCR was carried out with 60 Vbeta primers and 13 Jbeta primers. Sequencing was performed with immunoSEQ multiplex PCR; in TCRdb, only in-frame clones are kept and a portion is missing. This sample has more than 110,000 clones, with 70% to 85% found just once. Sample: PBMCs. These receptors originate from a man under 40 in good health and CMV-seropositive.

The chain combines TRBV28 with TRBJ2-7; 10 bases agree with TRBD2. The CDR3 sequence is 18 residues long. The J segment lost 5 bases and the V segment lost 3 bases, leaving 16 bases of the junction unmatched. The V gene's germline CDR1 is MDHEN and CDR2 SYDVKM. CDR3 protein: CASSFPSGRRSHRDEQYF. The CDR3 nucleotides are TGTGCCAGCAGTTTCCCTAGCGGGAGACGTTCCCACCGGGACGAGCAGTACTTC.

V and J are TRBV5-1 and TRBJ2-3; perhaps TRBD2 as D (5 bases). Germline assignment: CDR1 SGHRS and CDR2 YFSETQ. The CDR3 sequence is 14 residues long. Trimming removed 6 bases at V and 0 bases at J, with 11 bases between. The CDR3 reads CASTSGTSTDTQYF. Written as DNA, the CDR3 is TGCGCCAGCACGAGCGGAACTAGCACAGATACGCAGTATTTT.

This rearrangement joins TRBV7-2 to TRBJ2-3; D may be TRBD2 (5 bases). The germline CDR1 and CDR2 sequences are SGHTA and FQGNSA. The CDR3 extends over 14 amino acids. Trimming left V 11 bases short and J 2 bases short, with 17 bases between. This CDR3 reads CAVRADSSTDTQYF. CDR3 in DNA: TGTGCCGTGAGGGCGGACTCCTCCACAGATACGCAGTATTTT.

The chain combines TRBV15 with TRBJ1-4; D not certain. This CDR3 region has 14 residues. V lost 5 bases, J lost 5 bases, and 12 bases lay in between. CDR1 is LNHNV and CDR2 is YYDKDF in the germline V gene (reference sequence). The CDR3 here is CATSQRAVNEKLFF. The CDR3, as DNA: TGTGCCACCAGCCAGAGGGCAGTAAATGAAAAACTGTTTTTT.

CDR3 coding DNA: TGTGCCAGCAGCCTCAGTGGAGGGACAGGGAACACTGAAGCTTTCTTT. Translated: CASSLSGGTGNTEAFF. J is TRBJ1-1 and V is TRBV28; TRBD1 aligns across 8 bases. Germline CDR1 MDHEN, CDR2 SYDVKM. After removal of 6 bases from V and 1 base from J, the junction contained 10 bases not matched to a gene. The CDR3 contains 16 residues.

V and J are TRBV15 and TRBJ2-7; possible D gene TRBD1, 5 bases. The CDR3 is 15 amino acids. The germline V gene has CDR1 LNHNV and CDR2 YYDKDF (reference sequence). V lost 3 bases, J lost 0 bases, and 12 bases lay in between. This CDR3 reads CATSRDKISSYEQYF. For the CDR3, the DNA is TGTGCCACCAGCAGGGACAAAATCAGCTCCTACGAGCAGTACTTC.

This sequence joins TRBV7-7 and TRBJ2-2, with 9 bases that match TRBD2. V dropped 5 bases and J dropped 2; count of bases not matched to a gene: 3. The CDR3 covers 15 residues. From germline, CDR1 is SSHAT and CDR2 FNYEAQ (reference sequence). CDR3 coding DNA: TGTGCCAGCAGCCCTAGCGGGGCAAACACCGGGGAGCTGTTTTTT. Translated, it gives CASSPSGANTGELFF. Full variable domain (rest looked up from reference TRBV7-7 and TRBJ2-2): GAGVSQSPRYKVTKRGQDVTLRCDPISSHATLYWYQQALGQGPEFLTYFNYEAQPDKSGLPSDRFSAERPEGSISTLTIQRTEQRDSAMYRCASSPSGANTGELFFGEGSRLTVL.

CDR3 region: CASSPGLAEETQYF. DNA of the CDR3: TGTGCCAGCAGCCCAGGACTAGCGGAAGAGACCCAGTACTTC. The genes are TRBV5-4 and TRBJ2-5; 10 bases align to TRBD2. Germline V gene lookup returns CDR1 SGHNT and CDR2 YYREEE (reference sequence). This CDR3 is 14 amino acids long. Trimming took 4 bases from V and 3 from J; bases not matched to a gene: 3.

This rearrangement joins TRBV6-1 to TRBJ2-2, with TRBD1 as a possible D gene (5 bases). V was trimmed by 5 bases and J by 5 bases, leaving 6 bases between them. The CDR3 spans 12 residues. Germline V CDR1 and CDR2: MNHNS, SASEGT. The CDR3, as DNA: TGTGCCAGCAGTAGGGGAACCGGGGAGCTGTTTTTT. This gives the protein CASSRGTGELFF.

V is TRBV27 and J is TRBJ2-5, with 7 bases that match TRBD1. With 6 bases clipped from V and 2 bases from J, the junction kept 3 bases outside the gene matches. Germline CDR1 reads MNHEY; CDR2 reads SMNVEV (reference sequence). The CDR3 runs to 13 residues. The CDR3 reads CASSLQGQETQYF. The CDR3 DNA follows: TGTGCCAGCAGCCTACAGGGGCAAGAGACCCAGTACTTC.

The CDR3 coding sequence is TGCGCCAGCAGCTTGTATTATACAGGGGAGTTCTCCTACGAGCAGTACTTC. It translates to CASSLYYTGEFSYEQYF. This chain joins TRBV5-1 and TRBJ2-7; the match to TRBD1 covers 7 bases. This CDR3 region has 17 residues. Trimming took 1 base from V and 0 from J; bases not matched to a gene: 10. Germline V gene lookup returns CDR1 SGHRS and CDR2 YFSETQ.

This sequence joins TRBV6-7 and TRBJ2-6, with D hard to call. TRBV6-7 counts as an open reading frame of uncertain function. V lost 0 bases and J 0 bases, leaving 15 bases between the germline ends. The CDR3 runs to 19 residues. CDR3 DNA: TGTGCCAGCAGTTACTCCCCCCCTCCTTTCTTCTCTGGGGCCAACGTCCTGACTTTC. Translation: CASSYSPPPFFSGANVLTF.

The genes are TRBV7-3 and TRBJ2-3, with 8 bases matching TRBD2. The CDR3 consists of 15 residues. After removal of 5 bases from V and 5 bases from J, the junction contained 9 bases not matched to a gene. Per germline, CDR1 SGHTA and CDR2 FQGTGA. The CDR3 DNA follows: TGTGCCAGCAGCCCCCTGGGGCTAGCGGGAGATACGCAGTATTTT. This sequence encodes CASSPLGLAGDTQYF.

V usage is TRBV7-8 and J usage is TRBJ2-7; D gene ambiguous. CDR3 length equals 14 residues. Trimming removed 3 bases at V and 1 base at J, with 10 bases between. Germline CDR1 SGHVS, CDR2 FQNEAQ. The CDR3 sequence is CASSLVQNSYEQYF. The DNA for the CDR3 is TGTGCCAGCAGCTTGGTACAGAATTCCTACGAGCAGTACTTC.

V gene TRBV19 combines with J gene TRBJ2-7; a weak D match, TRBD1 (6 bases). Germline CDR1 is LNHDA and CDR2 is SQIVND (reference sequence). The CDR3 is 15 amino acids. Trimming left V 5 bases short and J 2 bases short, with 16 bases between. For the CDR3, the DNA is TGTGCCAGTAGTGGGCTCCAGGGGACCACCTACGAGCAGTACTTC. Translating it yields CASSGLQGTTYEQYF.

This sequence joins TRBV7-3 and TRBJ2-1; 8 bases align to TRBD2. The CDR3 runs to 17 residues. Germline CDR1 SGHTA, CDR2 FQGTGA. V lost 3 bases, J lost 6 bases, and 13 bases stayed unmatched. CDR3 in amino acids: CASSFLSGGPEGNEQFF. Here the CDR3 DNA reads TGTGCCAGCAGCTTCCTTTCGGGGGGGCCGGAGGGCAATGAGCAGTTCTTC. The full variable domain, with the rest looked up from reference TRBV7-3 and TRBJ2-1, is GAGVSQTPSNKVTEKGKYVELRCDPISGHTALYWYRQSLGQGPEFLIYFQGTGAADDSGLPNDRFFAVRPEGSVSTLKIQRTERGDSAVYLCASSFLSGGPEGNEQFFGPGTRLTVL.

The chain uses TRBV6-5 and TRBJ2-1, with 7 positions matching TRBD2. The V and J ends lost 0 bases and 9 bases, in that order; junction bases with no gene match: 8. In germline, CDR1 is MNHEY, CDR2 SVGAGI. The CDR3 totals 15 residues. The DNA for the CDR3 is TGTGCCAGCAGTTACTCTAACTTGGGGGAGGGTGAGCAGTTCTTC. Encoded protein: CASSYSNLGEGEQFF.

The sample holds a few counts of this clone. The chain couples TRBV5-6 to TRBJ1-1; D is uncertain. Trimming left V 3 bases short and J 4 bases short, with 16 bases between. Germline CDR1 and CDR2: SGHDT and YYEEEE. CDR3 length: 15 amino acids. CDR3 amino acids: CASSWRITGSTEAFF. The CDR3 DNA is TGTGCCAGCAGCTGGAGAATTACGGGAAGCACTGAAGCTTTCTTT.

This clone was recorded a few times. The chain uses TRBV11-2 and TRBJ1-6; possible D gene TRBD1, 6 bases. Trimming took 5 bases from V and 9 from J, leaving 14 bases between them. This CDR3 comprises 14 residues. Germline V lookup: CDR1 SGHAT, CDR2 FQNNGV. The CDR3 coding sequence is TGTGCCAGCAGCCCCGGGGGGCGGGGTTCACCCCTCCACTTT. This sequence encodes CASSPGGRGSPLHF.

The chain has TRBV6-1 and TRBJ1-2; no reliable D call. Germline V gene lookup returns CDR1 MNHNS and CDR2 SASEGT. The CDR3 consists of 11 residues. Trimming stripped 10 bases from V and 1 base from J, with 7 bases between. The CDR3 region has the DNA TGTGCCACATACAGTAACTATGGCTACACCTTC. This sequence encodes CATYSNYGYTF.

V and J are TRBV5-6 and TRBJ2-1; 8 bases are shared with TRBD2. V dropped 4 bases and J dropped 8; count of bases not matched to a gene: 8. The CDR3 runs to 14 residues. Germline V gives CDR1 SGHDT, CDR2 YYEEEE. CDR3 region: CASSTQTGGYEQFF. The DNA of the CDR3 is TGTGCCAGCAGCACCCAAACGGGAGGGTATGAGCAGTTCTTC.

The V gene is TRBV28, the J gene TRBJ2-3, with D possibly TRBD2 on 7 matching bases. V was pared by 10 bases and J by 4 bases, with 18 bases between. Per germline, CDR1 MDHEN and CDR2 SYDVKM. This CDR3 spans 14 amino acids. For the CDR3, the DNA is TGTGCCACCCTCGGGGCGGGGGCCGCAGATACGCAGTATTTT. Translated: CATLGAGAADTQYF.

The chain links TRBV28 to TRBJ2-6; D unresolved. The CDR3 contains 14 residues. Germline loops: CDR1 MDHEN, CDR2 SYDVKM. V was trimmed by 6 bases and J by 0 bases, leaving 6 bases between them. CDR3 residues: CASSLISGANVLTF. CDR3 nucleotides: TGTGCCAGCAGCCTAATCTCTGGGGCCAACGTCCTGACTTTC. Supplemented by reference TRBV28 and TRBJ2-6, the full variable domain reads DVKVTQSSRYLVKRTGEKVFLECVQDMDHENMFWYRQDPGLGLRLIYFSYDVKMKEKGDIPEGYSVSREKKERFSLILESASTNQTSMYLCASSLISGANVLTFGAGSRLTVL.

This chain joins TRBV7-6 and TRBJ2-2, with a weak D call TRBD2 (5 bases). Per germline, CDR1 SGHVS and CDR2 FNYEAQ. This CDR3 is 16 amino acids long. V lost 0 bases and J lost 2, with 10 bases in between. The CDR3 nucleotides read TGTGCCAGCAGCTTAGCCCCCTCGGGAAACACCGGGGAGCTGTTTTTT. Protein: CASSLAPSGNTGELFF.

This sequence joins TRBV5-1 and TRBJ2-5, with D tentatively TRBD2 (5 bases). The J call may be incorrect, as the DNA end agrees better with TRBJ2-7. CDR3 length: 16 amino acids. In germline, CDR1 is SGHRS, CDR2 YFSETQ. CDR3 protein: CASSAKDSQQTYEQYF. The CDR3 DNA reads TGCGCCAGCAGCGCAAAGGACTCCCAACAAACCTACGAGCAGTACTTC.

The chain has TRBV5-1 and TRBJ1-1; TRBD1 aligns across 7 bases. CDR1 SGHRS and CDR2 YFSETQ come from the germline V gene. V was clipped by 2 bases and J by 5 bases; unmatched bases: 3. The CDR3 sequence is 13 residues long. The CDR3, as DNA: TGCGCCAGCAGCTTTGACAGGGTTACTGAAGCTTTCTTT. The encoded protein is CASSFDRVTEAFF.